This T cell receptor beta chain was captured by sequencing in a study of T cell repertoires in cytomegalovirus infection. About the study: CMV epitopes that were recently identified and HLA-C-restricted were used alongside well-studied HLA-B-restricted ones.

Concerning this clonotype itself: The antigen remains undetermined.

MiXCR, applied by TCRdb to the reads, yields one record per CDR3 protein. The table shows about 740,000 distinct CDR3 sequences, with roughly 33% occurring only once. The length of the CDR3 is 15 residues. Per the germline V gene, CDR1 is SGHVS and CDR2 is FQNEAQ. With 2 bases removed from V and 5 bases from J, the gap between germline ends came to 12 bases. The sample in question was cultured PBMCs, obtained from culture after CMV antigen stimulation. The source of this sequence is a human donor in good health (CMV status not recorded). Some clones in this sample may be carry-over from other donors' samples. The V and J genes are TRBV7-8 and TRBJ2-2; no clear D. The CDR3 reads CASSLTADPTGELFF. As DNA, the CDR3 is TGTGCCAGCAGCTTAACGGCGGATCCTACCGGGGAGCTGTTTTTT.